The 24 T cell receptor beta chains below come from one sample, sequenced in a study of T cell responses to AZD1222 COVID-19 vaccine. Produced via immunoSEQ multiplex PCR; TCRdb's table is partial and in-frame only. The sample holds approximately 180,000 clones, 90% to 95% seen once. Source: peripheral blood, taken on day 0 of AZD1222 vaccination. The receptors shown here come from an adult in good health.

J is TRBJ1-1 and V is TRBV6-5; TRBD1 matches 9 bases. V gave up 6 bases and J gave up 5 bases; unmatched junction bases: 7. This CDR3 has 14 amino acids. Germline CDR1 MNHEY, CDR2 SVGAGI. The CDR3 loop is CASRPDRGGTEAFF. The CDR3 DNA follows: TGTGCCAGCAGACCGGACAGGGGTGGAACTGAAGCTTTCTTT.

This rearrangement joins TRBV19 to TRBJ1-2, with D perhaps TRBD1 (5 bases). V was cut by 5 bases and J by 3 bases, with 16 bases left in between. CDR1 is LNHDA and CDR2 is SQIVND in the germline V gene (reference sequence). This CDR3 spans 15 amino acids. The CDR3 sequence is CASSPQEGSHYGYTF. CDR3 bases: TGTGCCAGTAGTCCCCAGGAGGGGAGCCACTATGGCTACACCTTC. Drawing the rest from reference TRBV19 and TRBJ1-2, the complete variable domain is DGGITQSPKYLFRKEGQNVTLSCEQNLNHDAMYWYRQDPGQGLRLIYYSQIVNDFQKGDIAEGYSVSREKKESFPLTVTSAQKNPTAFYLCASSPQEGSHYGYTFGSGTRLTVV.

The V call is TRBV19, the J call TRBJ2-1; 8 positions agree with TRBD1. After removal of 4 bases from V and 7 bases from J, the junction contained 12 bases not matched to a gene. This CDR3 has 16 amino acids. Germline V lookup: CDR1 LNHDA, CDR2 SQIVND (reference sequence). Here the CDR3 reads CASSTRDRPPGNEQFF. The CDR3 nucleotides read TGTGCCAGTAGTACCCGGGACAGGCCACCGGGGAATGAGCAGTTCTTC. Combining the CDR3 with reference TRBV19 and TRBJ2-1 gives the whole variable domain DGGITQSPKYLFRKEGQNVTLSCEQNLNHDAMYWYRQDPGQGLRLIYYSQIVNDFQKGDIAEGYSVSREKKESFPLTVTSAQKNPTAFYLCASSTRDRPPGNEQFFGPGTRLTVL.

This clone was picked up one time. The chain links TRBV2 to TRBJ2-3; a weak D match, TRBD1 (5 bases). Deletions cut 2 bases from V and 1 base from J, with 10 bases between. CDR3 length: 15 residues. Germline V gives CDR1 SNHLY, CDR2 FYNNEI. CDR3 sequence: CASSESGFGTDTQYF. CDR3 sequence (DNA): TGTGCCAGCAGTGAATCAGGGTTCGGCACAGATACGCAGTATTTT.

V and J are TRBV30 and TRBJ2-7; weak D call: TRBD2 (6 bases). Germline CDR1 is GTSNPN and CDR2 is SVGIG (reference sequence). V was trimmed by 3 bases and J by 3 bases, leaving 12 bases between them. The CDR3 is 13 amino acids. The CDR3 sequence: CAWSVAAVYEQYF. As DNA, the CDR3 is TGTGCCTGGAGCGTAGCGGCGGTCTACGAGCAGTACTTC. Together with reference TRBV30 and TRBJ2-7, the CDR3 gives the full variable domain: SQTIHQWPATLVQPVGSPLSLECTVEGTSNPNLYWYRQAAGRGLQLLFYSVGIGQISSEVPQNLSASRPQDRQFILSSKKLLLSDSGFYLCAWSVAAVYEQYFGPGTRLTVT.

This rearrangement joins TRBV7-2 to TRBJ2-2; D not resolved. The CDR3 sequence is 14 residues long. V gave up 1 base and J gave up 1 base, with 4 bases separating them. In germline, CDR1 is SGHTA, CDR2 FQGNSA. In DNA, the CDR3 is TGTGCCAGCAGCTTAGGAAGGAACACCGGGGAGCTGTTTTTT. Translation gives CASSLGRNTGELFF.

This clone was observed a few times. The chain employs TRBV24-1 and TRBJ1-4; weak D call: TRBD1 (6 bases). The CDR3 consists of 15 residues. Trimming pared 2 bases from V and 8 bases from J, leaving 14 bases between. From germline, CDR1 is KGHDR and CDR2 SFDVKD. CDR3 nucleotide sequence: TGTGCCACCAGTGATTCTACAGGGAGGTACGAAAAACTGTTTTTT. It yields the protein CATSDSTGRYEKLFF.

This sequence joins TRBV7-9 and TRBJ2-5; 7 bases line up with TRBD1. With 7 bases clipped from V and 5 bases from J, the junction kept 10 bases outside the gene matches. This CDR3 is 14 amino acids long. The germline CDR1 and CDR2 sequences are SEHNR and FQNEAQ (reference sequence). The CDR3 reads CASIRQGPWETQYF. In nucleotides, the CDR3 is TGTGCCAGCATCCGACAGGGCCCGTGGGAGACCCAGTACTTC.

The chain has TRBV6-5 and TRBJ2-2, with D maybe TRBD1 (6 bases). The V end lost 6 bases, the J end lost 6 bases, and 14 bases lay between the germline ends. The CDR3 runs to 14 residues. Germline V lookup: CDR1 MNHEY, CDR2 SVGAGI. The CDR3 loop is CASRAYRVPGELFF. Written as DNA, the CDR3 is TGTGCCAGCAGAGCCTACAGGGTGCCCGGGGAGCTGTTTTTT.

This sequence joins TRBV19 and TRBJ2-7, with D possibly TRBD2 on 5 matching bases. The germline CDR1 and CDR2 sequences are LNHDA and SQIVND (reference sequence). V dropped 5 bases and J dropped 2 bases, with 16 bases sitting between them. CDR3 length equals 15 residues. The CDR3 protein is CASSPEDLGTYEQYF. CDR3 DNA sequence: TGTGCCAGTAGTCCAGAGGACCTCGGGACCTACGAGCAGTACTTC.

This clone was found once. V gene TRBV9 combines with J gene TRBJ2-7, with D perhaps being TRBD1 or TRBD2 (5 bases each). The CDR3 contains 14 residues. The germline V gene has CDR1 SGDLS and CDR2 YYNGEE. The germline V and J ends were trimmed by 0 bases and 5 bases, with 12 bases remaining between them. CDR3 residues: CASSVGGVGDEQYF. Here the CDR3 DNA reads TGTGCCAGCAGCGTAGGGGGTGTGGGGGACGAGCAGTACTTC.

In nucleotides, the CDR3 is TGCGCCAGCAGCCAGCGATTGCCGGGACAAGCGAACACTGAAGCTTTCTTT. This translates into CASSQRLPGQANTEAFF. The chain couples TRBV4-1 to TRBJ1-1, with a weak D call TRBD1 (6 bases). This CDR3 is built from 17 residues. Trimming left V 3 bases short and J 1 base short, with 18 bases between. CDR1 is MGHRA, CDR2 YSYEKL, per germline.

This rearrangement joins TRBV18 to TRBJ1-2; D possibly corresponds to TRBD1 (6 bases). The V gene lost 2 bases and the J gene lost 8 bases, with 15 bases spanning the gap. CDR1 and CDR2 from the germline V gene are KGHSH and LQKENI. This CDR3 region has 14 residues. CDR3 bases: TGTGCCAGCTCACCAAACAGGGATGCATGGGGCTACACCTTC. This encodes CASSPNRDAWGYTF.

This clone was recorded once. The genes are TRBV7-9 and TRBJ1-4, with no clear D. V shed 5 bases and J shed 7 bases, with 5 bases lying between them. The CDR3 is 11 residues long. The V gene's germline CDR1 is SEHNR and CDR2 FQNEAQ (reference sequence). The CDR3 nucleotides read TGTGCCAGCAGCGTGAGTGAAAAACTGTTTTTT. Translation: CASSVSEKLFF.

The V gene is TRBV19, the J gene TRBJ1-5; D not resolved. The V gene lost 5 bases and the J gene lost 1 base, with 18 bases spanning the gap. Germline CDR1 reads LNHDA; CDR2 reads SQIVND (reference sequence). The CDR3 sequence is 17 residues long. In nucleotides, the CDR3 is TGTGCCAGTAGTGGGTATTTCGCAGGCAAGAGCAATCAGCCCCAGCATTTT. The encoded protein is CASSGYFAGKSNQPQHF. Looking up the rest from reference TRBV19 and TRBJ1-5 gives the full variable domain: DGGITQSPKYLFRKEGQNVTLSCEQNLNHDAMYWYRQDPGQGLRLIYYSQIVNDFQKGDIAEGYSVSREKKESFPLTVTSAQKNPTAFYLCASSGYFAGKSNQPQHFGDGTRLSIL.

V gene TRBV4-2 combines with J gene TRBJ1-2; D ambiguous. The CDR3 has 14 residues. V was shortened by 1 base and J by 2 bases, with 8 bases between the two germline ends. CDR1 LGHNA and CDR2 YNFKEQ come from the germline V gene. CDR3 region: CASSQGTANYGYTF. The CDR3 DNA follows: TGTGCCAGCAGCCAAGGGACGGCGAACTATGGCTACACCTTC.

V and J are TRBV5-6 and TRBJ2-5; 7 bases are a match to TRBD1. From germline, CDR1 is SGHDT and CDR2 YYEEEE. V was pared by 4 bases and J by 2 bases, with 5 bases of the junction left unmatched. The CDR3 runs 14 residues. The CDR3 bases are TGTGCCAGCAGCGTAGAGGACAGGCAAGAGACCCAGTACTTC. Translated, it gives CASSVEDRQETQYF.

The chain recombines TRBV29-1 with TRBJ1-1; D unclear. The V end was cut by 4 bases, the J end by 1 base, with 4 bases between. The V gene's germline CDR1 is SQVTM and CDR2 ANQGSEA. The CDR3 sequence is 11 residues long. The CDR3 nucleotides read TGCAGCGTTGTGAAGAACACTGAAGCTTTCTTT. It yields the protein CSVVKNTEAFF.

V is TRBV7-9 and J is TRBJ2-1, with 8 nucleotides matching TRBD2. This CDR3 has 15 amino acids. Germline V gene data show CDR1 as SEHNR and CDR2 as FQNEAQ (reference sequence). V was pared by 2 bases and J by 7 bases, with 7 bases of the junction left unmatched. The CDR3 sequence is CASSLLSGSSNEQFF. CDR3 sequence (DNA): TGTGCCAGCAGCTTATTAAGCGGGAGTTCAAATGAGCAGTTCTTC.

The genes are TRBV9 and TRBJ1-4, with D maybe TRBD1 (6 bases). Germline-derived CDR1 and CDR2 are SGDLS and YYNGEE. The CDR3 is 14 amino acids. Trimming left V 3 bases short and J 4 bases short, with 10 bases between. CDR3 nucleotide sequence: TGTGCCAGCAGCGCCGGACAGTTTAATGAAAAACTGTTTTTT. The encoded protein is CASSAGQFNEKLFF.

This clone appeared a few times. This CDR3 reads CASSPGQTLAYEQYF. The CDR3 DNA follows: TGTGCCAGCAGCCCCGGACAGACCCTAGCCTACGAGCAGTACTTC. V and J are TRBV2 and TRBJ2-7, with a possible D match to TRBD1 (6 bases). V was clipped by 6 bases and J by 2 bases, with 17 bases between them. The CDR3 covers 15 residues. Germline CDR1 is SNHLY and CDR2 is FYNNEI.

The chain couples TRBV6-5 to TRBJ2-2; D ambiguous. CDR1 MNHEY and CDR2 SVGAGI come from the germline V gene. The CDR3 is 15 amino acids. Trimming removed 6 bases at V and 0 bases at J, with 11 bases between. CDR3 protein: CASSATGPNTGELFF. DNA of the CDR3: TGTGCCAGCAGCGCAACCGGGCCGAACACCGGGGAGCTGTTTTTT.

The J gene is TRBJ2-2, the V gene TRBV18; weak D call: TRBD1 (5 bases). The germline V and J ends were trimmed by 9 bases and 1 base, with 9 bases remaining between them. The CDR3 sequence is 13 residues long. Germline-derived CDR1 and CDR2 are KGHSH and LQKENI. CDR3 DNA: TGTGCCAGTAACGACAGGAACACCGGGGAGCTGTTTTTT. It specifies CASNDRNTGELFF.

The V and J genes are TRBV18 and TRBJ2-2; D may correspond to TRBD1 or TRBD2 (6 bases each). Germline CDR1 reads KGHSH; CDR2 reads LQKENI. This CDR3 has 14 residues. V was pared by 3 bases and J by 6 bases, with 11 bases between. DNA of the CDR3: TGTGCCAGCTCACCGGTGGAGGGGGCCGGGGAGCTGTTTTTT. Its protein is CASSPVEGAGELFF.